These 32 T cell receptor beta chains were sequenced from one sample in a study of CD8+ T cells in alopecia areata. Sequencing used cDNA as its template, made by extracting RNA and reverse transcribing it. Method: immunoSEQ multiplex PCR; TCRdb's copy keeps in-frame clones and lacks some. The table includes about 98,000 clones, over 40% detected once. The sequencing sample was made of CD4+ T cells sorted from blood. Every receptor here comes from a human donor with alopecia areata.

This chain joins TRBV2 and TRBJ1-5, with 7 positions matching TRBD1. Per germline, CDR1 SNHLY and CDR2 FYNNEI. The CDR3 loop spans 14 amino acids. The V segment lost 4 bases and the J segment 6 bases; nucleotides outside the gene matches: 6. CDR3 DNA sequence: TGTGCCAGCAGTGCGACAGGGATGAGTCAGCCCCAGCATTTT. This encodes CASSATGMSQPQHF.

The rearrangement uses TRBV5-1 and TRBJ2-2; no clear D. Germline CDR1 and CDR2: SGHRS and YFSETQ. The CDR3 loop spans 14 amino acids. Trimming left V 0 bases short and J 1 base short, with 4 bases between. CDR3 in DNA: TGCGCCAGCAGCTTGGACGGGAACACCGGGGAGCTGTTTTTT. Amino acid sequence: CASSLDGNTGELFF. Supplemented by reference TRBV5-1 and TRBJ2-2, the full variable domain reads KAGVTQTPRYLIKTRGQQVTLSCSPISGHRSVSWYQQTPGQGLQFLFEYFSETQRNKGNFPGRFSGRQFSNSRSEMNVSTLELGDSALYLCASSLDGNTGELFFGEGSRLTVL.

The chain combines TRBV30 with TRBJ2-2; D remains unclear. The CDR3 is 13 residues long. Germline V gives CDR1 GTSNPN, CDR2 SVGIG (reference sequence). Trimming removed 2 bases at V and 5 bases at J, with 9 bases between. CDR3 nucleotide sequence: TGTGCCTGGAGTCCTGGAAGGACCGGGGAGCTGTTTTTT. Protein product: CAWSPGRTGELFF.

This clone has more than one count but fewer than ten. The chain uses TRBV29-1 and TRBJ1-2, with D unclear. Germline loops: CDR1 SQVTM, CDR2 ANQGSEA. The CDR3 extends over 18 amino acids. The V end was cut by 0 bases, the J end by 1 base, with 21 bases between. The CDR3 bases are TGCAGCGTTGAAGAGGGAATCCGTCGGAGCCGGGTTAACTATGGCTACACCTTC. Translation: CSVEEGIRRSRVNYGYTF.

This clone was seen only a few times. The chain carries TRBV5-1 and TRBJ2-1; D unresolved. Germline loops: CDR1 SGHRS, CDR2 YFSETQ. CDR3 length: 12 amino acids. V was cut by 4 bases and J by 12 bases, with 14 bases left in between. CDR3 sequence reads: CASSDGASGQFF. The CDR3 bases are TGCGCCAGCAGCGATGGCGCCTCCGGGCAGTTCTTC.

The CDR3 reads CASSPQGFSEQFF. The CDR3 bases are TGTGCCAGCAGCCCGCAGGGATTCAGTGAGCAGTTCTTC. The V gene is TRBV7-9, the J gene TRBJ2-1; tentatively, D is TRBD1 (5 bases). The CDR3 has 13 amino acids. The V end was cut by 5 bases, the J end by 9 bases, with 14 bases between. CDR1 is SEHNR, CDR2 FQNEAQ, per germline (reference sequence).

This clone has just a few counts. The V gene is TRBV30, the J gene TRBJ2-7, with a weak D call TRBD1 (6 bases). The CDR3 consists of 14 residues. Trimming left V 4 bases short and J 2 bases short, with 15 bases between. Germline V gene sequence: CDR1 GTSNPN, CDR2 SVGIG (reference sequence). CDR3 residues: CAWTTGHQPYEQYF. The CDR3 nucleotides are TGTGCCTGGACCACGGGACACCAACCCTACGAGCAGTACTTC.

V and J are TRBV30 and TRBJ2-2; 9 bases fit TRBD1. The CDR3 totals 14 residues. After removal of 4 bases from V and 6 bases from J, the junction contained 6 bases not matched to a gene. Looked up from germline, CDR1 is GTSNPN and CDR2 is SVGIG (reference sequence). In nucleotides, the CDR3 is TGTGCCTGGACCGACAGGGGGTTCGCCGGGGAGCTGTTTTTT. Translating gives CAWTDRGFAGELFF.

There are a few counts of this clone. CDR3 protein: CASSTRRETQYF. CDR3 DNA: TGTGCCAGCAGTACTAGGCGAGAGACCCAGTACTTC. V usage is TRBV28 and J usage is TRBJ2-5; possibly TRBD2 for D (5 bases). Germline values: CDR1 MDHEN, CDR2 SYDVKM. The V and J ends lost 5 bases and 4 bases respectively, with 8 bases between them. The CDR3 has 12 amino acids.

This clone has more than one count but fewer than ten. The gene calls are TRBV7-9 and TRBJ2-1; a weak D match, TRBD2 (6 bases). CDR3 size: 15 residues. Germline values: CDR1 SEHNR, CDR2 FQNEAQ (reference sequence). V lost 5 bases, J lost 5 bases, and 16 bases lay in between. For the CDR3, the DNA is TGTGCCAGCAGCCCCCCGGGAGCGGTAAACAATGAGCAGTTCTTC. It translates to CASSPPGAVNNEQFF.

This clone occurred a few times. This sequence joins TRBV27 and TRBJ2-5, with D perhaps matching TRBD2 (6 bases). Germline V gene sequence: CDR1 MNHEY, CDR2 SMNVEV (reference sequence). There are 16 residues in the CDR3. V was shortened by 6 bases and J by 6 bases, with 23 bases between the two germline ends. The CDR3 bases are TGTGCCAGCAGCCCCTTGGGCTCAACCGGAGGGCAGACCCAGTACTTC. Protein sequence: CASSPLGSTGGQTQYF.

The chain carries TRBV4-1 and TRBJ2-3, with 14 bases lining up with TRBD2. V gave up 2 bases and J gave up 1 base; unmatched junction bases: 5. The germline gives CDR1 MGHRA, CDR2 YSYEKL. The CDR3 consists of 18 residues. DNA of the CDR3: TGCGCCAGCAGCCAACATGGGACTAGCGGGAGCCGCACAGATACGCAGTATTTT. This codes for CASSQHGTSGSRTDTQYF.

The V and J genes are TRBV30 and TRBJ1-2; 7 bases align to TRBD1. Germline-derived CDR1 and CDR2 are GTSNPN and SVGIG (reference sequence). The J segment lost 4 bases and the V segment lost 2 bases, leaving 4 bases of the junction unmatched. The CDR3 is made up of 13 amino acids. The CDR3, as DNA: TGTGCCTGGAGTAGGGACAGACCCTATGGCTACACCTTC. It yields the protein CAWSRDRPYGYTF. The whole variable domain, remainder taken from reference TRBV30 and TRBJ1-2, is SQTIHQWPATLVQPVGSPLSLECTVEGTSNPNLYWYRQAAGRGLQLLFYSVGIGQISSEVPQNLSASRPQDRQFILSSKKLLLSDSGFYLCAWSRDRPYGYTFGSGTRLTVV.

The chain combines TRBV5-6 with TRBJ2-5; D is perhaps TRBD1 (6 bases). Deletions cut 4 bases from V and 2 bases from J, with 18 bases between. The CDR3 totals 16 residues. The germline gives CDR1 SGHDT, CDR2 YYEEEE. The chain's CDR3 is CASSHRTAPTQETQYF. CDR3 nucleotides: TGTGCCAGCAGCCACCGGACAGCCCCAACGCAAGAGACCCAGTACTTC.

This clone was seen only a few times. The gene calls are TRBV29-1 and TRBJ2-7; D not resolved. Trimming removed 4 bases from V and 1 base from J, with 5 bases in between. This CDR3 region has 11 residues. Germline CDR1 and CDR2: SQVTM and ANQGSEA. CDR3 sequence reads: CSVVQSYEQYF. The CDR3 DNA reads as TGCAGCGTTGTTCAGTCCTACGAGCAGTACTTC.

This clone has a handful of counts. The chain links TRBV7-9 to TRBJ2-3; D gene ambiguous. This CDR3 region has 12 residues. V lost 2 bases and J 4 bases, leaving 4 bases between the germline ends. CDR1 SEHNR and CDR2 FQNEAQ come from the germline V gene (reference sequence). The CDR3 sequence is CASSLFPDTQYF. The CDR3 DNA sequence: TGTGCCAGCAGCTTATTTCCAGATACGCAGTATTTT.

This rearrangement joins TRBV30 to TRBJ1-1; D is uncertain. V was clipped by 5 bases and J by 5 bases, with 12 bases between them. From germline, CDR1 is GTSNPN and CDR2 SVGIG (reference sequence). This CDR3 has 12 amino acids. The CDR3 bases are TGTGCCTGGGGAAAGGGTGGGACTGAAGCTTTCTTT. It translates to CAWGKGGTEAFF.

The genes are TRBV29-1 and TRBJ2-1; TRBD2 might be the D (5 bases). Trimming took 2 bases from V and 3 from J, leaving 20 bases between them. There are 17 residues in the CDR3. In germline, CDR1 is SQVTM, CDR2 ANQGSEA. Written as DNA, the CDR3 is TGCAGCGTTGAAAAAAGGGCTAGCTACCTTGTCTACAATGAGCAGTTCTTC. This codes for CSVEKRASYLVYNEQFF.

In its sample, this clone was seen once. V is TRBV30 and J is TRBJ1-5; TRBD1 matches 7 bases. The CDR3 totals 14 residues. Germline CDR1 GTSNPN, CDR2 SVGIG (reference sequence). V shed 2 bases and J 8 bases; nucleotides not matched to a gene: 9. This chain's CDR3 is CAWSFQDRVEPQHF. The CDR3 DNA reads as TGTGCCTGGAGTTTTCAAGACAGGGTCGAGCCCCAGCATTTT.

For this clone: The same CDR3 arises from other DNA sequences in this sample as well. V and J are TRBV30 and TRBJ2-7, with a tentative D call TRBD2 (5 bases). The CDR3 consists of 11 residues. V lost 5 bases and J lost 3, with 8 bases in between. CDR1 is GTSNPN and CDR2 is SVGIG in the germline V gene (reference sequence). CDR3 loop: CAWSRDYEQYF. DNA of the CDR3: TGTGCCTGGTCCCGGGACTACGAGCAGTACTTC.

The chain uses TRBV2 and TRBJ2-3; 7 bases agree with TRBD2. CDR1 and CDR2 from the germline V gene are SNHLY and FYNNEI. V dropped 6 bases and J dropped 4; count of bases not matched to a gene: 10. The CDR3 is 15 amino acids. CDR3 region: CASSGGLVPPDTQYF. CDR3 DNA sequence: TGTGCCAGCAGCGGTGGACTAGTCCCCCCAGATACGCAGTATTTT.

The rearrangement uses TRBV4-1 and TRBJ2-3; a weak D match, TRBD2 (7 bases). This CDR3 has 18 residues. The V and J ends lost 0 bases and 4 bases respectively, with 20 bases between them. CDR1 is MGHRA, CDR2 YSYEKL, per germline. CDR3 sequence: CASSQDLRDGGAADTQYF. In DNA, the CDR3 is TGCGCCAGCAGCCAAGATTTGAGGGATGGGGGGGCCGCAGATACGCAGTATTTT.

The rearrangement links TRBV29-1 to TRBJ2-1; 7 bases line up with TRBD2. With V trimmed by 6 bases and J by 2 bases, 7 bases remained unmatched. CDR1 and CDR2 (germline): SQVTM, ANQGSEA. This CDR3 spans 14 amino acids. The CDR3 region is CSVLAVATYNEQFF. The CDR3 nucleotides read TGCAGCGTCCTAGCGGTAGCTACCTACAATGAGCAGTTCTTC.

This rearrangement joins TRBV5-6 to TRBJ2-7; possible D gene TRBD2, 5 bases. CDR1 SGHDT and CDR2 YYEEEE come from the germline V gene. The V end lost 0 bases, the J end lost 7 bases, and 8 bases lay between the germline ends. The CDR3 covers 12 residues. CDR3 in DNA: TGTGCCAGCAGCTTGGCGCCGGGGGAGCAGTACTTC. Protein product: CASSLAPGEQYF.

The table lists this clone with a few counts. This chain uses TRBV29-1 with TRBJ1-2; D is unclear. This CDR3 has 11 residues. Per germline, CDR1 SQVTM and CDR2 ANQGSEA. Between the trimmed V and J ends, which lost 5 bases and 4 bases, there was a span of 8 bases. CDR3 sequence (DNA): TGCAGCGTTTACCCCCTCTATGGCTACACCTTC. It is translated as CSVYPLYGYTF.

The chain is built from TRBV29-1 and TRBJ2-7, with 7 bases lining up with TRBD1. V lost 4 bases and J lost 5; bases outside the gene matches: 11. The CDR3 spans 14 residues. Germline lookup yields CDR1 SQVTM and CDR2 ANQGSEA. The CDR3 region is CSVGRGGAGHEQYF. Written as DNA, the CDR3 is TGCAGCGTTGGGCGAGGGGGCGCAGGGCACGAGCAGTACTTC.

This clone appeared a few times. V gene TRBV29-1 combines with J gene TRBJ2-1, with 7 bases matching TRBD2. Germline V gives CDR1 SQVTM, CDR2 ANQGSEA. The CDR3 totals 14 residues. V lost 6 bases to trimming and J lost 0 bases; unmatched junction nucleotides: 5. The CDR3 reads CSVHGGSSYNEQFF. As DNA, the CDR3 is TGCAGCGTCCACGGCGGGAGCTCCTACAATGAGCAGTTCTTC.

The V and J genes are TRBV6-5 and TRBJ2-3; D not resolved. Trimming cost V 2 bases and J 6 bases, with 9 bases left between them. Per germline, CDR1 MNHEY and CDR2 SVGAGI. The CDR3 sequence is 13 residues long. CDR3: CASSYNAHDTQYF. As DNA, the CDR3 is TGTGCCAGCAGTTACAATGCACATGATACGCAGTATTTT.

The chain is built from TRBV30 and TRBJ1-2; tentative D call: TRBD1 (5 bases). Germline V gene lookup returns CDR1 GTSNPN and CDR2 SVGIG (reference sequence). The CDR3 totals 12 residues. Trimming pared 6 bases from V and 8 bases from J, leaving 16 bases between. CDR3 in DNA: TGTGCCTGTACGCAGGGAGGTACGGGCTACACCTTC. This codes for CACTQGGTGYTF.

This chain uses TRBV5-4 with TRBJ2-7; TRBD1 might be the D (7 bases). Trimming left V 1 base short and J 8 bases short, with 16 bases between. The germline V gene has CDR1 SGHNT and CDR2 YYREEE (reference sequence). The CDR3 runs 14 residues. The CDR3 protein is CASSLSGGKLQQYF. The CDR3 nucleotides read TGTGCCAGCAGCTTGTCAGGGGGGAAACTACAGCAGTACTTC.

The gene calls are TRBV4-1 and TRBJ2-7; no firm D call. The CDR3 totals 15 residues. V lost 1 base and J 6 bases, leaving 16 bases between the germline ends. Germline V gene sequence: CDR1 MGHRA, CDR2 YSYEKL. The chain's CDR3 is CASSQGGIPAAEQYF. CDR3 in DNA: TGCGCCAGCAGCCAAGGGGGAATACCGGCGGCCGAGCAGTACTTC.

The J gene is TRBJ2-2, the V gene TRBV6-6, with TRBD1 matching over 7 bases. Germline loops: CDR1 MNHNY, CDR2 SVGAGI (reference sequence). The CDR3 totals 15 residues. The ends lost 6 bases at V and 7 bases at J; junction bases unmatched: 11. The CDR3 region is CASRTTRGLNGELFF. The DNA for the CDR3 is TGTGCCAGCAGAACAACGAGGGGGCTGAACGGGGAGCTGTTTTTT.